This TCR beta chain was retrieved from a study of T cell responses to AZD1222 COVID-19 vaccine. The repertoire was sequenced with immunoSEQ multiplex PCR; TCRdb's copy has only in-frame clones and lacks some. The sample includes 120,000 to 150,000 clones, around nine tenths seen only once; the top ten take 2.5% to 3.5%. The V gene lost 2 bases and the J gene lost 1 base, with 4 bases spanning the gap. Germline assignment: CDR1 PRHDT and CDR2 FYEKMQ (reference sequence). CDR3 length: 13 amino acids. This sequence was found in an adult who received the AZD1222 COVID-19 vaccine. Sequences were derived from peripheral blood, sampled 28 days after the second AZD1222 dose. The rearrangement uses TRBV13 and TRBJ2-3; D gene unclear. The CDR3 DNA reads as TGTGCCAGCAGCTTATTAGGCACAGATACGCAGTATTTT. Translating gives CASSLLGTDTQYF.